The rows below give T cell receptor beta chains drawn from one sample of a study of T cells after yellow fever vaccination. TCRdb ran MiXCR on the 5' RACE reads and lists one entry per CDR3 protein. The table lists hundreds of thousands of distinct CDR3 sequences, less than 9.5% of them singletons, with about 16% in the top ten. The sample was PBMCs, taken roughly 45 days after the first yellow fever vaccination. The receptors originated from a man aged 18 to 29 who received the YFV17D yellow fever vaccine. CDR3s leave out the opening cysteine and the closing phenylalanine or tryptophan.

CDR3	V	J
ASSQEQNYGYT	TRBV4-3	TRBJ1-2
ASSPRPGSNQPQH	TRBV5-1	TRBJ1-5
ASSQRGSRGETQY	TRBV3-1	TRBJ2-5
ASSSRDSSYNQPQH	TRBV5-8	TRBJ1-5
AIRGKVYGYT	TRBV10-3	TRBJ1-2
ASRSTALYGYT	TRBV6-5	TRBJ1-2
ASSTSGGEQF	TRBV19	TRBJ2-1
CARDIERGYTDTQY	TRBV20-1	TRBJ2-3
ASSQGDWLKTQY	TRBV3-1	TRBJ2-5
ASSFAGLETQY	TRBV5-1	TRBJ2-5
ASSNVQLNYGYT	TRBV7-2	TRBJ1-2
ASSLKGFGELF	TRBV28	TRBJ2-2
ASSAPGQGISYEQY	TRBV7-2	TRBJ2-7
ASSENSGTVNTEAF	TRBV7-9	TRBJ1-1
ASRGQYQPQH	TRBV12-3/TRBV12-4	TRBJ1-5
ASSLAQASGQPQH	TRBV7-2	TRBJ1-5
ASSSTMNTEAF	TRBV18	TRBJ1-1
ASKDHRVSNTGELF	TRBV6-2/TRBV6-3	TRBJ2-2
ASSLVGIQY	TRBV7-2	TRBJ2-7
ASSLGQGAYEQF	TRBV12-3/TRBV12-4	TRBJ2-1